A selection of T cell receptor beta chains follows, all from one sample in a study of blood T cell repertoires in COVID-19. The assay was immunoSEQ multiplex PCR, and TCRdb's table has in-frame clones only and misses some. The sample holds approximately 110,000 clones, about 75% seen once. Material: peripheral blood. These receptors came from a man older than 75 with acute or convalescent COVID-19. Both conserved end residues are part of each CDR3. A D gene is named only where the DNA matches it firmly. Clone size is stated in some rows and not others, as once, few, many or a class when expanded.

v_gene	d_gene	abundance	j_gene	CDR3aa	CDR3nt
TRBV5-4	.	.	TRBJ2-6	CASSLRSSSSGANVLTF	TGTGCCAGCAGCTTGCGGTCTTCAAGCTCTGGGGCCAACGTCCTGACTTTC
TRBV11-1	.	.	TRBJ2-1	CASSLLSSEQFF	TGTGCCAGCAGCTTACTGTCGAGTGAGCAGTTCTTC
TRBV10-3	.	once	TRBJ1-2	CATSGGLGGYTF	TGTGCCACCTCGGGGGGATTAGGAGGCTACACCTTC
TRBV20-1	TRBD1	.	TRBJ1-1	CSASWTGEAFF	TGCAGTGCCTCCTGGACAGGTGAGGCTTTCTTT
TRBV28	.	once	TRBJ1-5	CASSSPADSRNQPQHF	TGTGCCAGCAGTTCCCCCGCGGACAGTAGGAATCAGCCCCAGCATTTT
TRBV2	.	.	TRBJ2-5	CASSRDSGETQYF	TGTGCCAGCAGTAGGGACAGCGGGGAGACCCAGTACTTC
TRBV19	.	.	TRBJ1-6	CASSAIREASSSYNSPLHF	TGTGCCAGTAGTGCCATCCGGGAGGCCTCAAGCTCCTATAATTCACCCCTCCACTTT
TRBV2	.	.	TRBJ2-3	CAIPDKITVGTDTQYF	TGTGCCATCCCGGACAAAATCACGGTCGGGACAGATACGCAGTATTTT
TRBV5-6	.	.	TRBJ1-1	CASSFGGTQQGTEAFF	TGTGCCAGCAGCTTTGGCGGAACCCAACAAGGTACTGAAGCTTTCTTT
TRBV6-5	.	.	TRBJ2-7	CASTSRYEQYF	TGTGCCAGCACCAGTCGTTACGAGCAGTACTTC
TRBV18	TRBD2	.	TRBJ2-5	CASSPSGRAPETQYF	TGTGCCAGCTCACCAAGCGGGAGGGCCCCAGAGACCCAGTACTTC
TRBV3-1/TRBV3-2	.	.	TRBJ2-5	CASSQGRSGTQYF	TGTGCCAGCAGCCAAGGGAGGTCCGGGACCCAGTACTTC
TRBV9	.	.	TRBJ2-5	CASSTQQGGWETQYF	TGTGCCAGCAGCACACAACAGGGTGGTTGGGAGACCCAGTACTTC
TRBV18	TRBD1	.	TRBJ2-3	CASSPQGANTDTQYF	TGTGCCAGCTCACCCCAGGGGGCTAACACAGATACGCAGTATTTT
TRBV7-9	TRBD1	few	TRBJ2-2	CASSSLTGNHPGAGGELFF	TGTGCCAGCAGCTCTTTGACAGGGAACCACCCAGGGGCCGGCGGGGAGCTGTTTTTT
TRBV18	TRBD2	.	TRBJ2-1	CASSPLGGSWDEQFF	TGTGCCAGCTCACCTTTGGGCGGGAGCTGGGATGAGCAGTTCTTC
TRBV11-2	TRBD2	.	TRBJ2-2	CASSYGTKNTGELFF	TGTGCCAGCAGCTACGGGACTAAGAACACCGGGGAGCTGTTTTTT
TRBV11-2	TRBD1	.	TRBJ2-7	CASRGGGQSSYEQYF	TGTGCCAGCAGAGGTGGGGGACAGTCCTCCTACGAGCAGTACTTC
TRBV24-1	TRBD1	.	TRBJ1-3	CATSEKGTGNTIYF	TGTGCCACCAGTGAAAAGGGGACAGGGAACACCATATATTTT
TRBV4-3	.	.	TRBJ1-5	CASSQDWTAGWPQHF	TGCGCCAGCAGCCAAGATTGGACAGCTGGATGGCCCCAGCATTTT
TRBV19	TRBD1	.	TRBJ1-5	CASSIPGQMEQPQHF	TGTGCCAGTAGTATCCCGGGACAGATGGAACAGCCCCAGCATTTT
TRBV28	.	.	TRBJ1-2	CASRRPGVFGYTF	TGTGCCAGCAGGCGTCCAGGGGTATTCGGCTACACCTTC
TRBV4-1	.	.	TRBJ1-2	CASSQEGGTLLYGYTF	TGCGCCAGCAGCCAAGAAGGAGGGACCCTTCTCTATGGCTACACCTTC
TRBV9	.	.	TRBJ1-6	CASIGGSPLHF	TGTGCCAGCATCGGGGGATCACCCCTCCACTTT
TRBV6-6	.	.	TRBJ1-2	CASIFGANYGYTF	TGTGCCAGCATTTTCGGGGCTAACTATGGCTACACCTTC
TRBV2	.	many	TRBJ1-6	CASSRDNWGTLHF	TGTGCCAGCAGCAGGGACAACTGGGGGACCCTCCACTTT
TRBV7-9	.	.	TRBJ1-6	CASSFLENSPLHF	TGTGCCAGCAGCTTCTTAGAGAATTCACCCCTCCACTTT
TRBV14	.	once	TRBJ2-7	CASSQARRYEQYF	TGTGCCAGCAGCCAAGCGCGCCGGTACGAGCAGTACTTC
TRBV7-8	TRBD2	.	TRBJ2-1	CASLGLAGDPLPNEQFF	TGTGCCAGCCTTGGTCTAGCGGGAGACCCATTACCCAATGAGCAGTTCTTC
TRBV6-6	.	.	TRBJ2-1	CASHLTGGAQRHEQFF	TGTGCCAGCCACCTCACCGGAGGGGCCCAGAGGCATGAGCAGTTCTTC
TRBV19	.	once	TRBJ1-1	CASSETGNTEAFF	TGTGCCAGTAGTGAAACAGGCAACACTGAAGCTTTCTTT
TRBV11-3	.	many	TRBJ2-1	CASSPSVGANNEQFF	TGTGCCAGCAGCCCCTCAGTAGGGGCCAACAATGAGCAGTTCTTC
TRBV27	TRBD1	.	TRBJ2-7	CASSSFGTVSYEQYF	TGTGCCAGCAGTTCCTTTGGGACAGTCTCCTACGAGCAGTACTTC
TRBV5-5	.	.	TRBJ2-7	CASSREWGTSSYEQYF	TGTGCCAGCAGCCGGGAGTGGGGGACCAGCTCCTACGAGCAGTACTTC
TRBV12-3/TRBV12-4	.	.	TRBJ1-2	CASSLTEDGYTF	TGTGCCAGCAGTCTGACAGAAGATGGCTACACCTTC
TRBV20-1	TRBD2	few	TRBJ2-7	CSASFGFETSGPPSSF	TGCAGTGCTAGTTTTGGCTTCGAGACTAGCGGGCCGCCTTCCTCCTTC
TRBV10-3	.	few	TRBJ2-7	CAISEVGYEQYF	TGTGCCATCAGTGAGGTCGGCTACGAGCAGTACTTC
TRBV6-6	TRBD1	.	TRBJ1-2	CASSPNASPGQGLGYTF	TGTGCCAGCAGTCCAAATGCTAGTCCGGGACAGGGACTCGGCTACACCTTC
TRBV6-5	.	once	TRBJ1-5	CASSPMVGQPQHF	TGTGCCAGCAGCCCGATGGTCGGGCAGCCCCAGCATTTT
TRBV3-1/TRBV3-2	TRBD2	.	TRBJ2-1	CASSPLAGGPHEQFF	TGTGCCAGCAGCCCCTTGGCGGGAGGGCCCCATGAGCAGTTCTTC
TRBV7-3	TRBD1	.	TRBJ2-3	CASSPDRVTDTQYF	TGTGCCAGCAGCCCCGACAGGGTTACAGATACGCAGTATTTT
TRBV6-2/TRBV6-3	.	.	TRBJ1-5	CASSYRAGSGQPQHF	TGTGCCAGCAGTTACCGCGCGGGATCCGGGCAGCCCCAGCATTTT
TRBV25-1	.	once	TRBJ2-1	CASIHAGSSDEQFF	TGTGCCAGCATCCACGCCGGGTCGTCCGATGAGCAGTTCTTC
TRBV27	.	many	TRBJ1-6	CASSLRQGNSPLHF	TGTGCCAGCAGTTTAAGGCAGGGGAATTCACCCCTCCACTTT
TRBV18	.	few	TRBJ2-4	CASSAGSPKNIQYF	TGTGCCAGCTCAGCCGGGTCCCCCAAAAACATTCAGTACTTC
TRBV13	.	.	TRBJ2-3	CASSITAGKTDTQYF	TGTGCCAGCAGCATAACTGCAGGGAAGACAGATACGCAGTATTTT
TRBV27	TRBD1	.	TRBJ1-1	CASKKDREMNTEAFF	TGTGCCAGCAAGAAAGACAGGGAGATGAACACTGAAGCTTTCTTT
TRBV7-9	.	.	TRBJ2-4	CASSLGVGGDIQYF	TGTGCCAGCAGCTTAGGGGTCGGCGGGGACATTCAGTACTTC
TRBV11-3	TRBD2	.	TRBJ2-2	CASSPGTSAGELFF	TGTGCCAGCAGCCCCGGGACTAGTGCCGGGGAGCTGTTTTTT
TRBV10-3	TRBD2	.	TRBJ2-1	CATLAGAGNEQFF	TGTGCCACCTTAGCGGGAGCAGGCAATGAGCAGTTCTTC
TRBV5-1	.	.	TRBJ1-5	CASSLSVNQPQHF	TGCGCCAGCAGCTTGTCTGTTAATCAGCCCCAGCATTTT
TRBV7-9	.	.	TRBJ2-7	CASSLGIGGYEQYF	TGTGCCAGCAGCTTAGGTATAGGGGGCTACGAGCAGTACTTC
TRBV5-4	.	.	TRBJ2-3	CASSPEQFYTDTQYF	TGTGCCAGCAGCCCTGAACAGTTTTACACAGATACGCAGTATTTT
TRBV15	.	.	TRBJ1-5	CATSREPGLGQPQHF	TGTGCCACCAGCAGGGAGCCAGGGCTTGGGCAGCCCCAGCATTTT
TRBV3-1/TRBV3-2	TRBD1	.	TRBJ1-6	CASSPRTGYNSPLHF	TGTGCCAGCAGCCCCCGGACAGGCTATAATTCACCCCTCCACTTT
TRBV5-1	.	many	TRBJ2-7	CASSQRGMPPTNEQYF	TGCGCCAGCAGCCAACGGGGGATGCCTCCGACCAACGAGCAGTACTTC
TRBV10-3	.	.	TRBJ1-2	CAISEPRDTDGYTF	TGTGCCATCAGTGAGCCCCGGGACACTGATGGCTACACCTTC
TRBV28	TRBD1	.	TRBJ2-1	CASSPPTGRSYNEQFF	TGTGCCAGCAGCCCACCGACAGGGCGATCCTACAATGAGCAGTTCTTC
TRBV5-1	TRBD2	.	TRBJ2-3	CASSPQPKREGGDTQYF	TGCGCCAGCAGCCCACAACCGAAGCGGGAGGGGGGAGATACGCAGTATTTT
TRBV28	TRBD1	once	TRBJ2-2	CASSPGTGLTGELFF	TGTGCCAGCAGTCCCGGGACAGGGCTCACCGGGGAGCTGTTTTTT